This passage covers 5 T cell receptor beta chains from one sample sequenced in a study of tumor and adjacent non-tumor tissue in lung cancer. The library came from three nested PCR rounds adapted from ARM-PCR protocols. Each CDR3 protein is one row after TCRdb ran MiXCR on the multiplex PCR reads. The top ten clones hold under 30% of a sample with roughly 70,000 distinct CDR3 sequences, around three quarters of them seen once. No cell sorting was done before RNA was extracted from the tissue. The sample comprised lung tumor tissue. The source is a man in his 60s with non-small cell lung cancer.

To note about this clonotype: At one boundary the junction diverges from the germline segment, which might be a read error. The V and J genes are TRBV10-3 and TRBJ2-6, with TRBD2 matching over 7 bases. Germline V lookup: CDR1 ENHRY, CDR2 SYGVKD. The CDR3 has 20 amino acids. Written as DNA, the CDR3 is TGTGTCATCAGTGAACATGGGACTAACAGGAGGGACTCTGGGACCAACGTCCTGACTTTC. Encoded protein: CVISEHGTNRRDSGTNVLTF.

Remarks on this clonotype: At one end, the junction sequence differs from germline, possibly due to a read error. J is TRBJ2-2 and V is TRBV12-3 or TRBV12-4; a possible D gene is TRBD2 (5 bases). The CDR3 spans 16 residues. CDR3 sequence reads: CASSLHPATNTGELFF. DNA of the CDR3: TGTGCCAGCAGTCTCCACCCGGCCACGAACACCGGGGAACTGTTTTTT.

This clonotype was seen repeatedly, ten times or more. The chain has TRBV20-1 and TRBJ2-5; 8 positions agree with TRBD2. The CDR3 is 12 residues long. The V gene's germline CDR1 is DFQATT and CDR2 SNEGSKA (reference sequence). V was clipped by 7 bases and J by 4 bases; unmatched bases: 5. The CDR3 nucleotides read TGCAGTGGGAGGGCGGGAGGAGAGACCCAGTACTTC. Its protein is CSGRAGGETQYF.

This clonotype was seen just once. The chain combines TRBV29-1 with TRBJ1-1, with D perhaps matching TRBD1 (5 bases). V was cut by 7 bases and J by 14 bases, with 29 bases left in between. This CDR3 is 14 amino acids long. From germline, CDR1 is SQVTM and CDR2 ANQGSEA. The CDR3 nucleotides read TGCAGCGCCCAGCCCGTTGGGGCAAACACTGACGCCTTCTTT. Translated, it gives CSAQPVGANTDAFF.

On this clonotype itself: A read error is possible here, since a much larger clone lies one base away. The gene calls are TRBV5-4 and TRBJ1-1; TRBD1 is a possible D gene (5 bases). The CDR3 runs to 15 residues. Per the germline V gene, CDR1 is SGHNT and CDR2 is YYREEE (reference sequence). Here the CDR3 reads CASSLVGVLNTEVFF. CDR3 in DNA: TGTGCCAGCAGCTTGGTGGGGGTCTTGAACACTGAAGTTTTCTTT.